This T cell receptor (beta chain) was identified in a study of cytomegalovirus exposure and HLA in healthy donors. Study observations and caveats: For cytomegalovirus status, the classifier reportedly gave diagnoses with high specificity and sensitivity.

Germline V gene lookup returns CDR1 KGHSH and CDR2 LQKENI. This CDR3 spans 15 amino acids. Trimming cost V 2 bases and J 7 bases, with 15 bases left between them. Both 60 Vbeta primers and 13 Jbeta primers went into the PCR. Sequencing was performed with immunoSEQ multiplex PCR; in TCRdb, only in-frame clones are kept and a portion is missing. The sample lists around 100,000 clones, 60% to 85% occurring once. Comment on this clone: Its antigen is unidentified.

The origin of this receptor is a man between 50 and 59 years old in good health and CMV-seropositive. The sequencing sample was made of PBMCs. The chain is built from TRBV18 and TRBJ1-5; no reliable D call. The CDR3 DNA reads as TGTGCCAGCTCACCAAGCGCCTCTCAAGGACAGCCCCAGCATTTT. This gives the protein CASSPSASQGQPQHF.